A selection of T cell receptor beta chains follows, all from one sample in a study of T cells after yellow fever vaccination. TCRdb re-analysed the 5' RACE reads in MiXCR, keeping a single row per CDR3 protein. Of 340,000 or so distinct CDR3 sequences detected, roughly an eighth appear once; the ten largest clones hold approximately 3.3%. Sample: CD4+ T cells sorted from PBMCs, taken 15 days after the yellow fever booster vaccination. These receptors all stem from a man between 18 and 35 years old who received the YFV17D yellow fever vaccine. CDR3s include the opening cysteine and the closing phenylalanine or tryptophan. The order of the fields is clone size, V gene, J gene, D gene, CDR3 DNA, CDR3 protein. The D gene is left open where the match is weak. Clone size is not always given. Where it is, it says once, few, many or a class for expanded clones.

clone_size: few
v_call: TRBV29-1
j_call: TRBJ1-4
d_call: -
cdr3_nt: TGCAGCGTGGTAACAGGGAATGAAAAACTGTTTTTT
cdr3_aa: CSVVTGNEKLFF

clone_size: few
v_call: TRBV20-1
j_call: TRBJ2-6
d_call: -
cdr3_nt: TGCAGTGCGCCTGCCTTCTCTGGGGCCAACGTCCTGACTTTC
cdr3_aa: CSAPAFSGANVLTF

clone_size: few
v_call: TRBV12-3/TRBV12-4
j_call: TRBJ1-1
d_call: -
cdr3_nt: TGTGCCAGCAGTTTAGGTTTCACTGAAGCTTTCTTT
cdr3_aa: CASSLGFTEAFF

clone_size: -
v_call: TRBV6-5
j_call: TRBJ2-3
d_call: -
cdr3_nt: TGTGCCAGCAGTAGAACAACAAGGGGCACAGATACGCAGTATTTT
cdr3_aa: CASSRTTRGTDTQYF

clone_size: few
v_call: TRBV7-8
j_call: TRBJ1-1
d_call: -
cdr3_nt: TGTGCCAGCAAGACAGAACAGGGGAACACTGAAGCTTTCTTT
cdr3_aa: CASKTEQGNTEAFF

clone_size: many
v_call: TRBV7-9
j_call: TRBJ2-5
d_call: -
cdr3_nt: TGTGCCAGCAGCTGGTCCTCAGGGGCGGAGACCCAGTACTTC
cdr3_aa: CASSWSSGAETQYF

clone_size: -
v_call: TRBV9
j_call: TRBJ2-2
d_call: -
cdr3_nt: TGTGCCAGCAGCGCGCGAACCGGGGGCAGGGTCAACACCGGGGAGCTGTTTTTT
cdr3_aa: CASSARTGGRVNTGELFF

clone_size: -
v_call: TRBV7-9
j_call: TRBJ2-2
d_call: -
cdr3_nt: TGTGCCAGCAGCATTGGGACGCTGACCGGGGAGCTGTTTTTT
cdr3_aa: CASSIGTLTGELFF

clone_size: -
v_call: TRBV2
j_call: TRBJ1-2
d_call: -
cdr3_nt: TGTGCCAGCCGCCTCTCTCGGTCCAACTATGGCTACACCTTC
cdr3_aa: CASRLSRSNYGYTF

clone_size: -
v_call: TRBV3-1
j_call: TRBJ1-4
d_call: -
cdr3_nt: TGTGCCAGCAGCCACGGGGCCGCGTATGAAAAACTGTTTTTT
cdr3_aa: CASSHGAAYEKLFF

clone_size: few
v_call: TRBV20-1
j_call: TRBJ2-2
d_call: -
cdr3_nt: TGCAGTGCTAGATCGGGCCGGATGGCCGGGGAGCTGTTTTTT
cdr3_aa: CSARSGRMAGELFF

clone_size: few
v_call: TRBV19
j_call: TRBJ2-3
d_call: -
cdr3_nt: TGTGCCAGTACCCAGGGCTGGAACACAGATACGCAGTATTTT
cdr3_aa: CASTQGWNTDTQYF

clone_size: few
v_call: TRBV20-1
j_call: TRBJ2-7
d_call: TRBD2
cdr3_nt: TGCAGTGCGACTAGCGCCGCCTACGAGCAGTACTTC
cdr3_aa: CSATSAAYEQYF

clone_size: few
v_call: TRBV11-3
j_call: TRBJ2-2
d_call: -
cdr3_nt: TGTGCCAGCAGCTCCATATTTGGCCCCGCTGGCGGGGAGCTGTTTTTT
cdr3_aa: CASSSIFGPAGGELFF

clone_size: few
v_call: TRBV20-1
j_call: TRBJ2-3
d_call: -
cdr3_nt: TGCAGTGCTAGAGCGGGGGATACGCAGTATTTT
cdr3_aa: CSARAGDTQYF

clone_size: few
v_call: TRBV6-1
j_call: TRBJ2-7
d_call: TRBD1
cdr3_nt: TGTGCCAGCATCCTGGACAGGATAAACGAGCAGTACTTC
cdr3_aa: CASILDRINEQYF

clone_size: -
v_call: TRBV7-2
j_call: TRBJ1-6
d_call: -
cdr3_nt: TGTGCCAGCAGCTTAATCAGGGGATCCTATAATTCACCCCTCCACTTT
cdr3_aa: CASSLIRGSYNSPLHF

clone_size: -
v_call: TRBV2
j_call: TRBJ2-3
d_call: -
cdr3_nt: TGTGCCAGCAAAATAGGTGGTGGCACAGATACGCAGTATTTT
cdr3_aa: CASKIGGGTDTQYF

clone_size: few
v_call: TRBV5-1
j_call: TRBJ1-1
d_call: -
cdr3_nt: TGCGCCAGCCGGGACGTCGGAACTGAAGCTTTCTTT
cdr3_aa: CASRDVGTEAFF

clone_size: few
v_call: TRBV10-3
j_call: TRBJ2-7
d_call: TRBD2
cdr3_nt: TGTGCCATCTCAGTAGGACTAGGAGCCTACGAGCAGTACTTC
cdr3_aa: CAISVGLGAYEQYF

clone_size: many
v_call: TRBV5-1
j_call: TRBJ2-2
d_call: -
cdr3_nt: TGCGCCAGCAGCTCGATAGACACCGGGGAGCTGTTTTTT
cdr3_aa: CASSSIDTGELFF

clone_size: -
v_call: TRBV27
j_call: TRBJ1-1
d_call: -
cdr3_nt: TGTGCCAGTAGACAGTTAGCGGGCACTGAAGCTTTCTTT
cdr3_aa: CASRQLAGTEAFF

clone_size: -
v_call: TRBV20-1
j_call: TRBJ2-1
d_call: TRBD2
cdr3_nt: TGCAGTGCCCCGCGGCTAGCGGGGGGGCCAAATGAGCAGTTCTTC
cdr3_aa: CSAPRLAGGPNEQFF

clone_size: -
v_call: TRBV2
j_call: TRBJ1-4
d_call: -
cdr3_nt: TGTGCCAGCAGCCCCGGAGAGGGACGGCCTAATGAAAAACTGTTTTTT
cdr3_aa: CASSPGEGRPNEKLFF

clone_size: -
v_call: TRBV3-1
j_call: TRBJ2-1
d_call: -
cdr3_nt: TGTGCCAGCAGCCGACTCGAGGGGATCCTCAATGAGCAGTTCTTC
cdr3_aa: CASSRLEGILNEQFF

clone_size: many
v_call: TRBV3-1
j_call: TRBJ2-7
d_call: -
cdr3_nt: TGTGCCAGCAGCCAAGATTGGGCCTACGAGCAGTACTTC
cdr3_aa: CASSQDWAYEQYF

clone_size: -
v_call: TRBV11-2
j_call: TRBJ2-1
d_call: -
cdr3_nt: TGTGCCAGCAGCCTCCTCCATGCGGGGTACAATGAGCAGTTCTTC
cdr3_aa: CASSLLHAGYNEQFF

clone_size: -
v_call: TRBV6-5
j_call: TRBJ2-7
d_call: -
cdr3_nt: TGTGCCACCACCGGGAACTCCTACGAGCAGTACTTC
cdr3_aa: CATTGNSYEQYF

clone_size: -
v_call: TRBV4-3
j_call: TRBJ2-3
d_call: -
cdr3_nt: TGCGCCAGCAGCCAAAGCGCGGGACATAGCACAGATACGCAGTATTTT
cdr3_aa: CASSQSAGHSTDTQYF

clone_size: few
v_call: TRBV20-1
j_call: TRBJ2-4
d_call: -
cdr3_nt: TGCAGTGCTAGATCCCGATGGCTAGCCAAAAACATTCAGTACTTC
cdr3_aa: CSARSRWLAKNIQYF

clone_size: -
v_call: TRBV19
j_call: TRBJ2-2
d_call: TRBD1
cdr3_nt: TGTGCCAGTAGTTTGGCGGGGACAGGGCCGAACACCGGGGAGCTGTTTTTT
cdr3_aa: CASSLAGTGPNTGELFF

clone_size: -
v_call: TRBV7-2
j_call: TRBJ2-2
d_call: TRBD2
cdr3_nt: TGTGCCAGCAGCCCCCGCGCTAGCGGGGTTACCGGGGAGCTGTTTTTT
cdr3_aa: CASSPRASGVTGELFF

clone_size: -
v_call: TRBV20-1
j_call: TRBJ2-7
d_call: -
cdr3_nt: TGCAGTGCTAGACTCGGAAGCTCCTACGAGCAGTACTTC
cdr3_aa: CSARLGSSYEQYF